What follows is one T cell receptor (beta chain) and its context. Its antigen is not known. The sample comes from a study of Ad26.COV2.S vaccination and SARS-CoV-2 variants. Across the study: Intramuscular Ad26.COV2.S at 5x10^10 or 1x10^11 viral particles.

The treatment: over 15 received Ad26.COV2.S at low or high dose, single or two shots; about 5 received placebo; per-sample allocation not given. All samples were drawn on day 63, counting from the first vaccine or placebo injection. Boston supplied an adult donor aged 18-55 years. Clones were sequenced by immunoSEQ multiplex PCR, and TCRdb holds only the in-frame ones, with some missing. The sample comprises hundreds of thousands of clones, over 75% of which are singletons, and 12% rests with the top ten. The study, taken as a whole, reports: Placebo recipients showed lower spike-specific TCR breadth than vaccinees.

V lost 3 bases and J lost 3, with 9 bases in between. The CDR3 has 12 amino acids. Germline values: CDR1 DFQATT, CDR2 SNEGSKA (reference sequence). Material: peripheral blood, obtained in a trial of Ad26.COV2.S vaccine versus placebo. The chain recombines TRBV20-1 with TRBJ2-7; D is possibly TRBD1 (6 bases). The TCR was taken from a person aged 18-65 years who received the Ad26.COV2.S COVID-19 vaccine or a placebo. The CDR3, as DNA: TGCAGTGCTAGTACAGGGAGCTACGAGCAGTACTTC. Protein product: CSASTGSYEQYF.